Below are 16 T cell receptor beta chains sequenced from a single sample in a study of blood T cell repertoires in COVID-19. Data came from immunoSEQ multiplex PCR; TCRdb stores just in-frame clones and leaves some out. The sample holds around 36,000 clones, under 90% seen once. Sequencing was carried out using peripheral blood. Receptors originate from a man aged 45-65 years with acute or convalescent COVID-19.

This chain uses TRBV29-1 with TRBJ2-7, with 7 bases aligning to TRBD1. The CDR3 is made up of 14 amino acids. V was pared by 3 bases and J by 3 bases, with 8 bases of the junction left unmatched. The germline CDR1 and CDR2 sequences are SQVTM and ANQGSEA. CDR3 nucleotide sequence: TGCAGCGTTGAGACAGGGCCGATAATCTACGAGCAGTACTTC. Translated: CSVETGPIIYEQYF.

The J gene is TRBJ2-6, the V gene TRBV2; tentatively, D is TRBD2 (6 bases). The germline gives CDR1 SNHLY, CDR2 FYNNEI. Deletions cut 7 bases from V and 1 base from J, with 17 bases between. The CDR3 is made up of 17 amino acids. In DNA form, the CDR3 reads TGTGCCAGCAACTATGGGGGGTTCGAGTCTGGGGCCAACGTCCTGACTTTC. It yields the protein CASNYGGFESGANVLTF. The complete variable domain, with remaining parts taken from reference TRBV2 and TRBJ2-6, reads EPEVTQTPSHQVTQMGQEVILRCVPISNHLYFYWYRQILGQKVEFLVSFYNNEISEKSEIFDDQFSVERPDGSNFTLKIRSTKLEDSAMYFCASNYGGFESGANVLTFGAGSRLTVL.

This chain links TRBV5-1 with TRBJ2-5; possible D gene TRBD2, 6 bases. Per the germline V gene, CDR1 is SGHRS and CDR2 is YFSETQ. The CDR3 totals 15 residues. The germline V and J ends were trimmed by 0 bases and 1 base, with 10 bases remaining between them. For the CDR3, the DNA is TGCGCCAGCAGCTTGGGGGGGGTTCCCCAAGAGACCCAGTACTTC. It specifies CASSLGGVPQETQYF.

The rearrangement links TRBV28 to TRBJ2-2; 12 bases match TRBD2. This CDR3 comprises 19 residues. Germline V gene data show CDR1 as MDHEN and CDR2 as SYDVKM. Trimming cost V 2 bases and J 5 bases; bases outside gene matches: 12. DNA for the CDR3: TGTGCCAGCAGTTTACTAATTACGACTAGCGGGAGTAGAACCGGGGAGCTGTTTTTT. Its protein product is CASSLLITTSGSRTGELFF.

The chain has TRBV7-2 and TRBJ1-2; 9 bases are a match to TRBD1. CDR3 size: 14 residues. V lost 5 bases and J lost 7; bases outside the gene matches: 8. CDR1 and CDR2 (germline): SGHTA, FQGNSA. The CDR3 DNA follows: TGTGCCAGCAGCCACGGGACAGGGAACGTTGGCTACACCTTC. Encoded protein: CASSHGTGNVGYTF.

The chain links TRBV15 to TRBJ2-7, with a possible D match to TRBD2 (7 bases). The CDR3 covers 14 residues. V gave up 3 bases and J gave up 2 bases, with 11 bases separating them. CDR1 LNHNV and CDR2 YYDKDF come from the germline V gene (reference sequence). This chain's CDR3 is CATSRRGLAYEQYF. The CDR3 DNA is TGTGCCACCAGCAGGCGGGGGCTAGCCTACGAGCAGTACTTC.

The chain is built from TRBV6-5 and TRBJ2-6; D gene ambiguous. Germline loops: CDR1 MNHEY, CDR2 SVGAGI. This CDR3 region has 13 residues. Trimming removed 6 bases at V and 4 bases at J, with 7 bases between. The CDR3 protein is CASRQIGANVLTF. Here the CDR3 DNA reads TGTGCCAGCAGACAGATCGGGGCCAACGTCCTGACTTTC.

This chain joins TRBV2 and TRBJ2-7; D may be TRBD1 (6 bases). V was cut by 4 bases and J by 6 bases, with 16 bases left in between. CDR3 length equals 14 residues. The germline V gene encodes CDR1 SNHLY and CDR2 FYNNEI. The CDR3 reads CASSGGQLGGEQYF. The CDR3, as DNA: TGTGCCAGCAGTGGAGGACAGCTGGGCGGCGAGCAGTACTTC. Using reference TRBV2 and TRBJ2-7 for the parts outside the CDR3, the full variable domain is EPEVTQTPSHQVTQMGQEVILRCVPISNHLYFYWYRQILGQKVEFLVSFYNNEISEKSEIFDDQFSVERPDGSNFTLKIRSTKLEDSAMYFCASSGGQLGGEQYFGPGTRLTVT.

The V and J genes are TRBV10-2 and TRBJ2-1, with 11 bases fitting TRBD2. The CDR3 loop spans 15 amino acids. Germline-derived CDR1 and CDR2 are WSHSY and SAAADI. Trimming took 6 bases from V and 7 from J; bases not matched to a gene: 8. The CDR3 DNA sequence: TGCGCCAGCAGACTGGGACTAGCGGTAGGGAATGAGCAGTTCTTC. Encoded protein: CASRLGLAVGNEQFF.

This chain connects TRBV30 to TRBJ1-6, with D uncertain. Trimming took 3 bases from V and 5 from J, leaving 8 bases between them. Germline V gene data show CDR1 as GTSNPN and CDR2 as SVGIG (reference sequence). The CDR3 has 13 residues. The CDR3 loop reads CAWSLENNSPLHF. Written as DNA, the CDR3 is TGTGCCTGGAGCCTTGAGAATAATTCACCCCTCCACTTT.

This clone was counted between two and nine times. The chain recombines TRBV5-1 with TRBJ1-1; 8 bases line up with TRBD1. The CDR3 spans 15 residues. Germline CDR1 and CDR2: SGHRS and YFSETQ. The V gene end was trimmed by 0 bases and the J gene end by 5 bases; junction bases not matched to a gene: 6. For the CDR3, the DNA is TGCGCCAGCAGCTTGGTAGGACAGGGTTGGACTGAAGCTTTCTTT. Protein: CASSLVGQGWTEAFF. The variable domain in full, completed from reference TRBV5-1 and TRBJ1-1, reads KAGVTQTPRYLIKTRGQQVTLSCSPISGHRSVSWYQQTPGQGLQFLFEYFSETQRNKGNFPGRFSGRQFSNSRSEMNVSTLELGDSALYLCASSLVGQGWTEAFFGQGTRLTVV.

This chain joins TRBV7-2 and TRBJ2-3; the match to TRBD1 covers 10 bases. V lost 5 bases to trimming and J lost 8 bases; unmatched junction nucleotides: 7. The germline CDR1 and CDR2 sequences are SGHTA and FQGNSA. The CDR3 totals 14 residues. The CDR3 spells CASSPGQGMGTQYF. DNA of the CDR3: TGTGCCAGCAGCCCGGGACAGGGGATGGGTACGCAGTATTTT.

CDR3 residues: CASSSTGYNEQFF. The CDR3, as DNA: TGTGCCAGCAGTTCAACAGGCTACAATGAGCAGTTCTTC. The chain couples TRBV12-3 or TRBV12-4 to TRBJ2-1; a possible D gene is TRBD1 (5 bases). The ends were cut back, 4 bases at V and 3 bases at J, with 7 bases in the middle. The CDR3 contains 13 residues.

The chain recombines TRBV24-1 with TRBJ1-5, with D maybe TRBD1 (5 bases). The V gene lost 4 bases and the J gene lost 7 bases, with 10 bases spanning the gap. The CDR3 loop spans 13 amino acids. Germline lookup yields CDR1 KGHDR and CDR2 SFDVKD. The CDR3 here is CATSEGAGQPQHF. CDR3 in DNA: TGTGCCACCAGTGAAGGGGCGGGGCAGCCCCAGCATTTT.

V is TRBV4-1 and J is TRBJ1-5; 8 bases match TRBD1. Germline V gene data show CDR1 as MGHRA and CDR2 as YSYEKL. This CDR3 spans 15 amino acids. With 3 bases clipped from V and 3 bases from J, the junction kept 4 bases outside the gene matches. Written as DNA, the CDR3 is TGCGCCAGCAGCCATACAGGGGGAGACAATCAGCCCCAGCATTTT. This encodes CASSHTGGDNQPQHF.

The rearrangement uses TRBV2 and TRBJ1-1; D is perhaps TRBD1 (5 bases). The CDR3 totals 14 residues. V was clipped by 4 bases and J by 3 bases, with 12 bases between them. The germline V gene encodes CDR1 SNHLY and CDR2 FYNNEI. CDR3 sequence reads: CASSGWIGDTEAFF. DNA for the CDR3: TGTGCCAGCAGTGGGTGGATAGGGGACACTGAAGCTTTCTTT.